The 3 T cell receptor beta chains given below trace back to one sample, sequenced in a study of technical replicates of blood from a few donors. Sequenced by immunoSEQ multiplex PCR; TCRdb stores in-frame clones only, minus some. The data contain 65,000 to 80,000 clones, approximately 97% of them singletons. The sequencing sample was made of T cells isolated from PBMCs. All receptors derive from a human donor in good health.

CDR3 residues: CASSIDWSGQFF. CDR3 in DNA: TGTGCCAGTAGTATAGATTGGAGTGGGCAGTTCTTC. This rearrangement joins TRBV19 to TRBJ2-1; D not resolved. The CDR3 runs to 12 residues. Trimming left V 0 bases short and J 12 bases short, with 9 bases between. CDR1 is LNHDA and CDR2 is SQIVND in the germline V gene (reference sequence).

This clone has more than one count but fewer than ten. This chain joins TRBV6-6 and TRBJ1-5, with 7 bases lining up with TRBD1. Germline lookup yields CDR1 MNHNY and CDR2 SVGAGI (reference sequence). This CDR3 has 15 residues. V gave up 6 bases and J gave up 5 bases; unmatched junction bases: 10. The CDR3 DNA sequence: TGTGCCAGCAGGGGACAGTTCGCGGGTGATCAGCCCCAGCATTTT. This gives the protein CASRGQFAGDQPQHF.

CDR3 nucleotides: TGTGCCAGTGGGACAGGGGGAGGAGGTCACTATGGCTACACCTTC. Protein sequence: CASGTGGGGHYGYTF. The V gene is TRBV28, the J gene TRBJ1-2; 11 bases map to TRBD1. The ends lost 9 bases at V and 3 bases at J; junction bases unmatched: 9. Germline lookup yields CDR1 MDHEN and CDR2 SYDVKM. The CDR3 totals 15 residues.